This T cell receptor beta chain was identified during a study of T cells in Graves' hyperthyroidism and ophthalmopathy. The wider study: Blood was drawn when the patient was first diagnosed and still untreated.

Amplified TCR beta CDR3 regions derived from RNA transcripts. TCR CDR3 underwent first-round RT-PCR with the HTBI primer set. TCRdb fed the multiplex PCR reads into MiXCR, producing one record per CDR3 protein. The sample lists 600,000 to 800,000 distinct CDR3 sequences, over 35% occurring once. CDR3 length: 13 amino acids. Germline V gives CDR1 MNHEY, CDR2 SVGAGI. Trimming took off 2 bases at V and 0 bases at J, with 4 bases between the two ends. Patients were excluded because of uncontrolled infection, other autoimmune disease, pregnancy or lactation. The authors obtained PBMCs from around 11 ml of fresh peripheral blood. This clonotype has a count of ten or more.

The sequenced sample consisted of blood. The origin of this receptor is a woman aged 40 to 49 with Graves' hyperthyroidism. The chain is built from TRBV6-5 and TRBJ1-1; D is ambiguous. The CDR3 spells CASSYSLNTEAFF. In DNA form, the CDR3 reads TGTGCCAGCAGTTACAGCTTGAACACTGAAGCTTTCTTT.